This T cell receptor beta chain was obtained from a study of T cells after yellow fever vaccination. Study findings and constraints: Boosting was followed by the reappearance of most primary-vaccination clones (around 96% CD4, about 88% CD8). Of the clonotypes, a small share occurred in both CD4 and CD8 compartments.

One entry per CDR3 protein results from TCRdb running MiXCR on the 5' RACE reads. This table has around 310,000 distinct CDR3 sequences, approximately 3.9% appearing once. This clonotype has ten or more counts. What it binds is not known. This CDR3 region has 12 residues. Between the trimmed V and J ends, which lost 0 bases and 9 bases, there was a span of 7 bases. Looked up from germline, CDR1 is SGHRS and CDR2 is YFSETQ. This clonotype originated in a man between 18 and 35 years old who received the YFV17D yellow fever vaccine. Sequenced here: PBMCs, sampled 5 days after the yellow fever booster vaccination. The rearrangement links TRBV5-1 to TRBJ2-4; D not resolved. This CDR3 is CASSLEAGIQYF. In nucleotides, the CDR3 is TGCGCCAGCAGCTTGGAAGCTGGCATTCAGTACTTC.